This TCR beta chain was sequenced during a study of control samples from healthy donors and cancer patients (dated by TCRdb to about 2020). Receptor amplification or capture employed the immunoSEQ multiplex PCR assay. The table comes from immuneACCESS by way of TCRdb, which keeps in-frame sequences with V and J called. Part of the clones is missing from these tables; in studies checked, under half for an unresolved V gene and the rest for unknown reasons. The sample table lists just over 80,000 clones, approximately 89% of them with a count of one. Approximately 6% of the sample is in the top ten clones. From a lookup of the germline V gene, CDR1 and CDR2 are MNHEY and SVGAGI. Trimmed from V: 6 bases; trimmed from J: 1 base; junction bases lacking a gene match: 6. Reading from cysteine to phenylalanine, the CDR3 counts 15 amino acids. CDR3 DNA only is kept here, 45 bases in frame from base 1. Concerning this clone itself: There is no known antigen for this receptor. No clone much larger than this one lies a single base away; base qualities are absent.

The TCR sequence derives from a man aged 50-59 years in good health. The chain joins TRBV6-5 to TRBJ1-1, with TRBD1 identical over 9 junction bases. Sequenced input: blood. The CDR3 reads CASRRDRAPNTEAFF. The DNA reads as follows: TGTGCCAGCAGACGGGACAGGGCCCCGAACACTGAAGCTTTCTTT.